Reported below is one T cell receptor beta chain. These data belong to a study of blood T cell repertoires in COVID-19. Overall study context: Spain, Italy and the United States supplied samples that represented acute and convalescent COVID-19. PBMCs, B-cell-depleted T cells, or T cells were the source of the cDNA or gDNA that made up the material.

Per the original methods: Reference gene primer amplification in the assay estimated nucleated cell counts. Here immunoSEQ multiplex PCR was the method, and the copy in TCRdb shows in-frame clones only, minus some. That table supplies the V and J calls and clone size; D and trimming were determined from the DNA. The sample holds roughly 80,000 clones; roughly four fifths are singletons and the top ten take approximately 8.7%. The germline V and J ends were trimmed by 6 bases and 0 bases, with 10 bases remaining between them. From germline, CDR1 is MNHEY and CDR2 SVGAGI. The CDR3 length is 14 residues.

The receptor's source is a human donor in a cohort sampled during active COVID-19. The specimen was peripheral blood. The chain carries TRBV6-5 and TRBJ2-3; possible D gene TRBD1, 6 bases. The chain's CDR3 is CASSLRGSTDTQYF. The CDR3 coding sequence is TGTGCCAGCAGCTTGAGGGGGAGCACAGATACGCAGTATTTT.